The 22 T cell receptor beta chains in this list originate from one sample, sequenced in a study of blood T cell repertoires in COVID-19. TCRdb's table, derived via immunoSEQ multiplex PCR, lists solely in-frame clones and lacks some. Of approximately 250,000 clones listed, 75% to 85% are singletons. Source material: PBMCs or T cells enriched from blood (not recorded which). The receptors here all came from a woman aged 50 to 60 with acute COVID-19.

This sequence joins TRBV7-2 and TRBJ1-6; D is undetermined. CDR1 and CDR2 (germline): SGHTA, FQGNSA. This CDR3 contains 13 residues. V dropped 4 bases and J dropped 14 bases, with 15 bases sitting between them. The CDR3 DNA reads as TGTGCCAGCAGCTCTTCCCCGGGTCGGGCCCTCCACTTT. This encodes CASSSSPGRALHF.

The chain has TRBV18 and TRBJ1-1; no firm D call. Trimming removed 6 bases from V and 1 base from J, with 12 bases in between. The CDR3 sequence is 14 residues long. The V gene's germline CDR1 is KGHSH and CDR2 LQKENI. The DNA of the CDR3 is TGTGCCAGCTCCATCGATACAAGGAACACTGAAGCTTTCTTT. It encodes CASSIDTRNTEAFF.

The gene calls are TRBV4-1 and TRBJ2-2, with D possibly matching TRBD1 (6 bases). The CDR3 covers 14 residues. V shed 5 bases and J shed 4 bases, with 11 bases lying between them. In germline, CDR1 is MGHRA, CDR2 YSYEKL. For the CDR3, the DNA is TGCGCCAGCAGCGGCGACAGGTCCACCGGGGAGCTGTTTTTT. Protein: CASSGDRSTGELFF.

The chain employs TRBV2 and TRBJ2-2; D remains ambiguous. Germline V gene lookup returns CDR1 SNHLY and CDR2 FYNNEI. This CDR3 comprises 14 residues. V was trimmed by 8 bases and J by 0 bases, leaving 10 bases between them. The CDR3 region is CASQAFANTGELFF. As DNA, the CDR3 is TGTGCCAGCCAAGCGTTCGCGAACACCGGGGAGCTGTTTTTT.

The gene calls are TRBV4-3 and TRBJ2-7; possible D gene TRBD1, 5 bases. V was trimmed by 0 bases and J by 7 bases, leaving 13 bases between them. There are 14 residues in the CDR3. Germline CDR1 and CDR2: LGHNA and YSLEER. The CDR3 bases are TGCGCCAGCAGCCAAGAGCCAGGGTGGCGGGAGCAGTACTTC. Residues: CASSQEPGWREQYF.

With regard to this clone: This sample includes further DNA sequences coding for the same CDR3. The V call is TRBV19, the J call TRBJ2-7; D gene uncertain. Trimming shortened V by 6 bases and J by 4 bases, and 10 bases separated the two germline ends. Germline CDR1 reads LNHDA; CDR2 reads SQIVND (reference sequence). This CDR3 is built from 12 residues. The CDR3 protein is CASSPTGYEQYF. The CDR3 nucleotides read TGTGCCAGTAGCCCTACGGGTTACGAGCAGTACTTC. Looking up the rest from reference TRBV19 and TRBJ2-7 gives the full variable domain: DGGITQSPKYLFRKEGQNVTLSCEQNLNHDAMYWYRQDPGQGLRLIYYSQIVNDFQKGDIAEGYSVSREKKESFPLTVTSAQKNPTAFYLCASSPTGYEQYFGPGTRLTVT.

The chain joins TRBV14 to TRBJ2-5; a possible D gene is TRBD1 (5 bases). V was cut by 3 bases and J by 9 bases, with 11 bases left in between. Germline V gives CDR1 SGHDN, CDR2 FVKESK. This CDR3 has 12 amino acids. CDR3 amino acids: CASSHPQGSQYF. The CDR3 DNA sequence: TGTGCCAGCAGCCACCCTCAGGGATCCCAGTACTTC.

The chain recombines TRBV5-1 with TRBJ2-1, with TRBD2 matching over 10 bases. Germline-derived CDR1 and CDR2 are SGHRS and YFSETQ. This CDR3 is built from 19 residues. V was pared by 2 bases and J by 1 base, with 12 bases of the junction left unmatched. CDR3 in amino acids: CASSLRRLAGELSYNEQFF. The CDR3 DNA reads TGCGCCAGCAGCTTAAGACGGCTAGCGGGGGAGCTATCCTACAATGAGCAGTTCTTC.

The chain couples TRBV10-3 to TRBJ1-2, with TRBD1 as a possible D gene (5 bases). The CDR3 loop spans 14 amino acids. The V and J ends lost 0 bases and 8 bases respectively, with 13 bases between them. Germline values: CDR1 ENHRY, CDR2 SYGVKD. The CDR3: CAISESGGYGGYTF. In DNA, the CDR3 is TGTGCCATCAGTGAGTCGGGGGGGTATGGCGGCTACACCTTC.

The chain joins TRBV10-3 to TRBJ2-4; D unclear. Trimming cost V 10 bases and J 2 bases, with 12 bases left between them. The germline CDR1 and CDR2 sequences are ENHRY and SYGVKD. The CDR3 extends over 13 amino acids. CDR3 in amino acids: CATLSPPKNIQYF. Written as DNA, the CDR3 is TGTGCCACCTTAAGCCCTCCCAAAAACATTCAGTACTTC.

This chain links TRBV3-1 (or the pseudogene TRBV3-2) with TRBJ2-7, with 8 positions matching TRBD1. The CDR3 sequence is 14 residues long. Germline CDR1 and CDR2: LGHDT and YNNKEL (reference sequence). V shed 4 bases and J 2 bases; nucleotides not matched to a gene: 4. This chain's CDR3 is CASSPRGLAYEQYF. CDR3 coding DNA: TGTGCCAGCAGCCCCAGGGGGCTAGCCTACGAGCAGTACTTC.

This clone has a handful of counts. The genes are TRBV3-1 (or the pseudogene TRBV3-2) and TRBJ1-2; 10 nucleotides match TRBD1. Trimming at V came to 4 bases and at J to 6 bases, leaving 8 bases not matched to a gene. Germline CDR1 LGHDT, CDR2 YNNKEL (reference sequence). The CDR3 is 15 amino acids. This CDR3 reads CASSRILDRGDGYTF. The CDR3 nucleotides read TGTGCCAGCAGCCGTATACTGGACAGGGGGGATGGCTACACCTTC.

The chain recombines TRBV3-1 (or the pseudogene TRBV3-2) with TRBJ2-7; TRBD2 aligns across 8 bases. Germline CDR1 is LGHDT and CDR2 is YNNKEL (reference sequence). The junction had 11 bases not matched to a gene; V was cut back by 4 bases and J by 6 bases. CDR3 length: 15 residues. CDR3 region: CASSRAGTSQSEQYF. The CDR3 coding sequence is TGTGCCAGCAGCCGAGCCGGGACTAGTCAGTCCGAGCAGTACTTC.

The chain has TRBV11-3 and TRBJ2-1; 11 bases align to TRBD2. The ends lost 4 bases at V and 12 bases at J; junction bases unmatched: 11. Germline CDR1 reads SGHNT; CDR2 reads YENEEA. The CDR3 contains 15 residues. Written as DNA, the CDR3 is TGTGCCAGCAGCTCTCCGGGTAGCGGGGGGGCACGGCAGTTCTTC. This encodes CASSSPGSGGARQFF.

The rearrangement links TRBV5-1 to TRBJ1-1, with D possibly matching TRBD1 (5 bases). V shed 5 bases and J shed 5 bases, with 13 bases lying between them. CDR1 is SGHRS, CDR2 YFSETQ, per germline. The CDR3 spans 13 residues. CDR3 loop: CASSFGGETEAFF. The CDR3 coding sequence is TGCGCCAGCAGTTTTGGGGGGGAAACTGAAGCTTTCTTT.

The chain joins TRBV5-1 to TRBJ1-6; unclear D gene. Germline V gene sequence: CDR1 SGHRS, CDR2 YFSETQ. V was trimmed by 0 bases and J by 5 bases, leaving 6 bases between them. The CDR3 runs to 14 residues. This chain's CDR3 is CASSLGHNNSPLHF. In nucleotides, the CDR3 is TGCGCCAGCAGCTTGGGGCACAATAATTCACCCCTCCACTTT.

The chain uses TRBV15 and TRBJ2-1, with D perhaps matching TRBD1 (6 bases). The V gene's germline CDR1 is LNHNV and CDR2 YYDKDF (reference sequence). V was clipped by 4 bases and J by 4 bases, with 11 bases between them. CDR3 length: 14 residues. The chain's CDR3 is CATSKTGGYNEQFF. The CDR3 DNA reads TGTGCCACCAGCAAGACAGGCGGTTACAATGAGCAGTTCTTC.

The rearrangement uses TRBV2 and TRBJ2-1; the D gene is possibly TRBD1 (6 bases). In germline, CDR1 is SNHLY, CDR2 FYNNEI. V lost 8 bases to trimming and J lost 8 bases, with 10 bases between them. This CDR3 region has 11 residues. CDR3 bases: TGTGCCAGCCTTGGACAGCATGAGCAGTTCTTC. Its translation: CASLGQHEQFF.

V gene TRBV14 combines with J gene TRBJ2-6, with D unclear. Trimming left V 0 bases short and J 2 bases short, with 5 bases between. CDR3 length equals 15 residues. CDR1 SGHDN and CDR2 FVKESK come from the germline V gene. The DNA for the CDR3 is TGTGCCAGCAGCCAAGATCTCCCTGGGGCCAACGTCCTGACTTTC. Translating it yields CASSQDLPGANVLTF.

The CDR3 is CASSFGQGNSPLHF. The DNA for the CDR3 is TGTGCCAGCAGCTTCGGACAGGGGAATTCACCCCTCCACTTT. V gene TRBV7-3 combines with J gene TRBJ1-6; the match to TRBD1 covers 9 bases. Germline V gives CDR1 SGHTA, CDR2 FQGTGA. The CDR3 totals 14 residues. J gave up 7 bases and V 3 bases, and 1 base lay outside the gene matches.

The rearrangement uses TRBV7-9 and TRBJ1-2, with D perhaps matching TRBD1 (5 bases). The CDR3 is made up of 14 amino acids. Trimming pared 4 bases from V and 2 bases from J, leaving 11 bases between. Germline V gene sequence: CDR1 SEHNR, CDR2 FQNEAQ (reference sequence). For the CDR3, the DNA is TGTGCCAGCAGCTCGACGGAGGGGAACTATGGCTACACCTTC. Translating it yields CASSSTEGNYGYTF.

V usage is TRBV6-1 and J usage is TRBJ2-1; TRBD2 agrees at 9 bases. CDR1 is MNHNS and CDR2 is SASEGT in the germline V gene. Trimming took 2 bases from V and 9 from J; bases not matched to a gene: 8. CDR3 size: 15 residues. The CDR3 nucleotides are TGTGCCAGCAGTGAACAGGTAGCGGGGGAGATTGAGCAGTTCTTC. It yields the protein CASSEQVAGEIEQFF.